The 12 T cell receptor beta chains given below trace back to one sample, sequenced in a study of blood T cell repertoires in COVID-19 (TCRdb year 2020). The library was made by the immunoSEQ multiplex PCR assay. In TCRdb, the immuneACCESS table is reduced to in-frame sequences with V and J assigned. These tables do not hold every clone; where another copy was compared, an unresolved V gene accounts for under half, and the others remain unexplained. This sample lists over 90,000 clones; about 85% were detected once. In total, the top ten clones hold around 5% of the sample. The material sequenced was peripheral blood. These receptors all stem from a woman between 50 and 59 years old with COVID-19, enrolled during active disease.

A single count supports this clone. This sequence joins TRBV11-2 and TRBJ2-2; D not resolved. CDR1 is SGHAT, CDR2 FQNNGV, per germline. The CDR3 loop spans 14 amino acids. Trimming removed 5 bases from V and 1 base from J, with 8 bases in between. This CDR3 reads CASSHNGNTGELFF. CDR3 DNA: TGTGCCAGCAGCCATAACGGGAACACCGGGGAGCTGTTTTTT.

The chain couples TRBV11-3 to TRBJ1-2; 7 bases match TRBD1. This CDR3 spans 15 amino acids. The V and J ends lost 2 bases and 2 bases, in that order; junction bases with no gene match: 5. CDR1 is SGHNT, CDR2 YENEEA, per germline. The CDR3 loop reads CASSLRGQTNYGYTF. The CDR3 region has the DNA TGTGCCAGCAGCTTACGGGGACAGACGAACTATGGCTACACCTTC.

This chain uses TRBV29-1 with TRBJ2-7; no definite D call. Between the trimmed V and J ends, which lost 7 bases and 1 base, there was a span of 11 bases. CDR1 is SQVTM and CDR2 is ANQGSEA in the germline V gene. The CDR3 is 12 residues long. CDR3 DNA sequence: TGCAGCGCCTCACTGCCGTCCTACGAGCAGTACTTC. Translation: CSASLPSYEQYF.

The V gene is TRBV5-1, the J gene TRBJ1-1; weak D call: TRBD1 (5 bases). V gave up 0 bases and J gave up 4 bases, with 22 bases separating them. The CDR3 consists of 18 residues. Germline assignment: CDR1 SGHRS and CDR2 YFSETQ. As DNA, the CDR3 is TGCGCCAGCAGCTTGGGAGGCGGGACTGCCAGACGGGGCACTGAAGCTTTCTTT. Amino acid sequence: CASSLGGGTARRGTEAFF.

The chain couples TRBV2 to TRBJ2-5, with TRBD2 matching 11 bases. This CDR3 contains 18 residues. The V gene end was trimmed by 7 bases and the J gene end by 2 bases; junction bases not matched to a gene: 15. Germline CDR1 SNHLY, CDR2 FYNNEI. In DNA, the CDR3 is TGTGCCAGCATCGCCAGCGGGCTAGCGGGGGGTAAACAAGAGACCCAGTACTTC. Its protein is CASIASGLAGGKQETQYF.

The V call is TRBV6-6, the J call TRBJ1-2; D remains unclear. Trimming left V 2 bases short and J 2 bases short, with 12 bases between. There are 15 residues in the CDR3. Per the germline V gene, CDR1 is MNHNY and CDR2 is SVGAGI (reference sequence). CDR3 protein: CASSYEHYSNYGYTF. The DNA of the CDR3 is TGTGCCAGCAGTTACGAACATTATTCAAACTATGGCTACACCTTC.

The genes are TRBV7-9 and TRBJ2-3; D possibly corresponds to TRBD2 (6 bases). V dropped 1 base and J dropped 1 base, with 12 bases sitting between them. Germline V lookup: CDR1 SEHNR, CDR2 FQNEAQ (reference sequence). The CDR3 runs 16 residues. The CDR3 loop reads CASSLGWRDRTDTQYF. CDR3 nucleotide sequence: TGTGCCAGCAGCTTAGGATGGAGGGACCGCACAGATACGCAGTATTTT. The full variable domain, in which reference TRBV7-9 and TRBJ2-3 provide the parts outside the CDR3, is DTGVSQNPRHKITKRGQNVTFRCDPISEHNRLYWYRQTLGQGPEFLTYFQNEAQLEKSRLLSDRFSAERPKGSFSTLEIQRTEQGDSAMYLCASSLGWRDRTDTQYFGPGTRLTVL.

This chain's CDR3 is CASSVGKTGLNTEAFF. CDR3 DNA sequence: TGCGCCAGCAGCGTAGGAAAGACAGGGTTGAACACTGAAGCTTTCTTT. This chain connects TRBV5-1 to TRBJ1-1, with TRBD1 matching 7 bases. Trimming cost V 4 bases and J 0 bases; bases outside gene matches: 9. The CDR3 loop spans 16 amino acids. Per germline, CDR1 SGHRS and CDR2 YFSETQ.

This clone was seen more than once but under ten times. The rearrangement links TRBV28 to TRBJ1-5, with no clear D. The V end was cut by 4 bases, the J end by 2 bases, with 12 bases between. Per germline, CDR1 MDHEN and CDR2 SYDVKM. The CDR3 is made up of 15 amino acids. DNA of the CDR3: TGTGCCAGCAGTTCCGAACTTTTGGGCAATCAGCCCCAGCATTTT. Its protein product is CASSSELLGNQPQHF.

The chain couples TRBV4-1 to TRBJ2-5, with 9 bases that match TRBD2. The CDR3 has 17 amino acids. V shed 4 bases and J 3 bases; nucleotides not matched to a gene: 12. Germline values: CDR1 MGHRA, CDR2 YSYEKL. In nucleotides, the CDR3 is TGCGCCAGCAGCCCGACTAGGAGCGGGGGGCCCAAAGAGACCCAGTACTTC. It is translated as CASSPTRSGGPKETQYF.

This clone was seen just once. CDR3 DNA: TGTGCCATCAGTGAGTCGCCAGGGGGGAGGCCCCAGCATTTT. It codes for CAISESPGGRPQHF. The chain links TRBV10-3 to TRBJ1-5, with 7 bases aligning to TRBD1. The CDR3 spans 14 residues. Looked up from germline, CDR1 is ENHRY and CDR2 is SYGVKD. After removal of 0 bases from V and 9 bases from J, the junction contained 5 bases not matched to a gene.

V and J are TRBV10-2 and TRBJ1-1; D is unclear. V was clipped by 5 bases and J by 0 bases, with 10 bases between them. Germline V gene data show CDR1 as WSHSY and CDR2 as SAAADI. The CDR3 sequence is 14 residues long. The CDR3 region is CASSWQELNTEAFF. As DNA, the CDR3 is TGCGCCAGCAGTTGGCAGGAATTGAACACTGAAGCTTTCTTT.